The 18 T cell receptor beta chains below were found in one sample sequenced in a study of technical replicates of blood from a few donors. The repertoire was sequenced with immunoSEQ multiplex PCR; TCRdb's copy has only in-frame clones and lacks some. In the table there are over 65,000 clones, 98% of which are singletons. What was sequenced was T cells isolated from PBMCs. The origin of the receptors is a human donor in good health.

The chain couples TRBV5-1 to TRBJ2-1; TRBD2 matches at 9 bases. The CDR3 totals 17 residues. Germline V gene sequence: CDR1 SGHRS, CDR2 YFSETQ. Trimming removed 4 bases from V and 7 bases from J; junction bases left unmatched: 15. CDR3 loop: CASSLAGSGSLWNEQFF. CDR3 nucleotides: TGCGCCAGCAGCCTGGCGGGTAGCGGGAGTCTGTGGAATGAGCAGTTCTTC.

The chain has TRBV6-1 and TRBJ1-2; TRBD1 matches 9 bases. Germline V gene lookup returns CDR1 MNHNS and CDR2 SASEGT. J lost 5 bases, V lost 4 bases, and 5 bases had no gene match. This CDR3 has 14 amino acids. CDR3 residues: CASSAGTGPYGYTF. The CDR3 DNA sequence: TGTGCCAGCAGTGCCGGGACAGGGCCTTATGGCTACACCTTC.

The chain links TRBV6-5 to TRBJ2-1, with TRBD1 identical over 8 bases. Germline V gives CDR1 MNHEY, CDR2 SVGAGI. V shed 0 bases, J shed 8 bases, and the junction held 3 bases outside the gene matches. The CDR3 consists of 14 residues. The chain's CDR3 is CASSYSTGGHEQFF. CDR3 DNA sequence: TGTGCCAGCAGTTACTCCACAGGGGGGCATGAGCAGTTCTTC.

CDR3 loop: CASSPGTSGVGGTQYF. The CDR3 coding sequence is TGTGCCAGCAGCCCGGGGACTAGCGGGGTAGGGGGGACCCAGTACTTC. The chain is built from TRBV4-2 and TRBJ2-5; 13 bases fit TRBD2. Germline V lookup: CDR1 LGHNA, CDR2 YNFKEQ. The J segment lost 7 bases and the V segment lost 4 bases, leaving 9 bases of the junction unmatched. The CDR3 is 16 residues long.

This chain connects TRBV15 to TRBJ2-6; no clear D gene. The CDR3 spans 16 residues. Germline V lookup: CDR1 LNHNV, CDR2 YYDKDF (reference sequence). With 1 base removed from V and 0 bases from J, the gap between germline ends came to 7 bases. The CDR3 loop is CATSRGWSSGANVLTF. The DNA for the CDR3 is TGTGCCACCAGCAGAGGGTGGAGCTCTGGGGCCAACGTCCTGACTTTC.

V gene TRBV6-5 combines with J gene TRBJ1-1; 7 positions agree with TRBD1. This CDR3 contains 15 residues. Unmatched junction bases numbered 5, after V lost 1 base and J lost 3 bases. The germline V gene encodes CDR1 MNHEY and CDR2 SVGAGI. CDR3 sequence (DNA): TGTGCCAGCAGTTACTGGGGAACAGGGGACACTGAAGCTTTCTTT. This sequence encodes CASSYWGTGDTEAFF.

This chain connects TRBV18 to TRBJ2-7; the match to TRBD1 covers 7 bases. The CDR3 is 14 residues long. The V segment lost 1 base and the J segment 5 bases; nucleotides outside the gene matches: 5. Germline V CDR1 and CDR2: KGHSH, LQKENI. CDR3: CASSPQTGTDEQYF. CDR3 coding DNA: TGTGCCAGCTCACCACAGACAGGGACGGACGAGCAGTACTTC.

The genes are TRBV10-3 and TRBJ2-2, with a tentative D call TRBD1 (6 bases). CDR1 and CDR2 (germline): ENHRY, SYGVKD. The CDR3 covers 15 residues. V was cut by 6 bases and J by 5 bases, with 16 bases left in between. The CDR3 loop is CAIRPGTTLTGELFF. CDR3 DNA: TGTGCCATCAGACCCGGGACAACGCTTACCGGGGAGCTGTTTTTT.

The rearrangement joins TRBV9 to TRBJ1-1; 7 bases agree with TRBD1. This CDR3 comprises 14 residues. Trimming cost V 3 bases and J 5 bases; bases outside gene matches: 7. Germline V lookup: CDR1 SGDLS, CDR2 YYNGEE. This CDR3 is CASSGYRGSTEAFF. The CDR3, as DNA: TGTGCCAGCAGCGGGTACAGGGGAAGTACTGAAGCTTTCTTT.

CDR3 loop: CAWEEMNTGELFF. In DNA form, the CDR3 reads TGTGCCTGGGAGGAAATGAACACCGGGGAGCTGTTTTTT. This chain joins TRBV30 and TRBJ2-2; D call uncertain. Germline lookup yields CDR1 GTSNPN and CDR2 SVGIG (reference sequence). The length of the CDR3 is 13 residues. The V and J ends lost 5 bases and 1 base respectively, with 8 bases between them.

The chain employs TRBV6-1 and TRBJ1-1; unclear D gene. Trimming removed 6 bases from V and 3 bases from J, with 11 bases in between. Germline V gene sequence: CDR1 MNHNS, CDR2 SASEGT. The CDR3 loop spans 13 amino acids. This CDR3 reads CASRNLEDTEAFF. As DNA, the CDR3 is TGTGCCAGCAGGAACCTAGAGGACACTGAAGCTTTCTTT.

This chain joins TRBV7-3 and TRBJ2-2, with D unresolved. Per germline, CDR1 SGHTA and CDR2 FQGTGA. The CDR3 consists of 15 residues. With 3 bases removed from V and 0 bases from J, the gap between germline ends came to 8 bases. The CDR3 spells CASSLYTANTGELFF. In nucleotides, the CDR3 is TGTGCCAGCAGCTTGTACACCGCGAACACCGGGGAGCTGTTTTTT.

The chain joins TRBV6-6 to TRBJ2-7, with 12 bases aligning to TRBD2. This CDR3 spans 15 amino acids. Trimming cost V 6 bases and J 5 bases; bases outside gene matches: 8. CDR1 is MNHNY and CDR2 is SVGAGI in the germline V gene (reference sequence). The CDR3 loop reads CASSPTTSGSHEQYF. The CDR3 nucleotides read TGTGCCAGCAGCCCCACGACTAGCGGGAGCCACGAGCAGTACTTC.

This rearrangement joins TRBV29-1 to TRBJ1-1; the match to TRBD1 covers 8 bases. This CDR3 spans 13 amino acids. Germline trimming cut 1 base from V and 6 bases from J; bases unmatched to any gene: 4. The germline CDR1 and CDR2 sequences are SQVTM and ANQGSEA. The CDR3 loop is CSVEGDRGPEAFF. The CDR3 DNA reads TGCAGCGTTGAAGGCGACAGGGGTCCTGAAGCTTTCTTT.

V gene TRBV6-1 combines with J gene TRBJ2-1; possibly TRBD2 for D (5 bases). V lost 3 bases and J lost 8, with 17 bases in between. The CDR3 runs to 15 residues. Germline CDR1 and CDR2: MNHNS and SASEGT. CDR3 DNA sequence: TGTGCCAGCAGTGACGAAGGTTTTCGGGGAGATGAGCAGTTCTTC. Encoded protein: CASSDEGFRGDEQFF.

The genes are TRBV5-4 and TRBJ2-1; TRBD2 aligns across 9 bases. From germline, CDR1 is SGHNT and CDR2 YYREEE (reference sequence). CDR3 size: 16 residues. V gave up 0 bases and J gave up 2 bases; unmatched junction bases: 3. The CDR3 region is CASSLGGLATYNEQFF. Here the CDR3 DNA reads TGTGCCAGCAGCTTGGGGGGACTAGCAACCTACAATGAGCAGTTCTTC.

The V call is TRBV6-6, the J call TRBJ2-7; the match to TRBD1 covers 8 bases. The CDR3 is 14 amino acids. The V and J ends lost 5 bases and 3 bases, in that order; junction bases with no gene match: 6. Germline V lookup: CDR1 MNHNY, CDR2 SVGAGI (reference sequence). DNA of the CDR3: TGTGCCAGCAGTCTAGGACAGGGACACTACGAGCAGTACTTC. This gives the protein CASSLGQGHYEQYF.

This CDR3 is CASSSLRQANYGYTF. CDR3 bases: TGTGCCAGCAGCTCCCTTCGACAGGCTAACTATGGCTACACCTTC. V is TRBV7-8 and J is TRBJ1-2; a weak D match, TRBD1 (6 bases). This CDR3 has 15 amino acids. Trimming cost V 4 bases and J 0 bases, with 12 bases left between them. CDR1 and CDR2 (germline): SGHVS, FQNEAQ.